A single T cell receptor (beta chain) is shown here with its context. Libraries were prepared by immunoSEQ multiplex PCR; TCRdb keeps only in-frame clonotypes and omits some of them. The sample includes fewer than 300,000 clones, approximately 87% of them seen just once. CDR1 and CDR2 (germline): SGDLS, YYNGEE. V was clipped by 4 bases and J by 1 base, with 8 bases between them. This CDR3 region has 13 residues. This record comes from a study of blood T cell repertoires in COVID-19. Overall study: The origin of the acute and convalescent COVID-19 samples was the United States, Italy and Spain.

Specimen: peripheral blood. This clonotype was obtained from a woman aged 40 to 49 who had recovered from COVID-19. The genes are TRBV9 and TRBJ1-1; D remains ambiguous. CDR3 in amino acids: CASSFQENTEAFF. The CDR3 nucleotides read TGTGCCAGCAGCTTTCAGGAGAACACTGAAGCTTTCTTT.